These 16 T cell receptor beta chains originate from one sample sequenced in a study of T cell responses to AZD1222 COVID-19 vaccine. Assay used: immunoSEQ multiplex PCR; TCRdb lists only in-frame clones, some missing. The repertoire includes 150,000 to 200,000 clones, around 92% of them detected once, and around 9.3% sits in the top ten. This specimen was peripheral blood, taken on day 0 of AZD1222 vaccination. The source of these receptors is an adult in good health.

This rearrangement joins TRBV29-1 to TRBJ1-6; possibly TRBD1 for D (5 bases). This CDR3 is built from 14 residues. Trimming cost V 7 bases and J 7 bases, with 17 bases left between them. Looked up from germline, CDR1 is SQVTM and CDR2 is ANQGSEA. CDR3 sequence (DNA): TGCAGCGCCCGAACCGGGACTGAGAATTCACCCCTCCACTTT. This encodes CSARTGTENSPLHF.

DNA of the CDR3: TGTGCCAGCTCACCGGGACAGGGCGCCCGCTATGGCTACACCTTC. Its translation is CASSPGQGARYGYTF. This chain joins TRBV18 and TRBJ1-2; 9 bases match TRBD1. This CDR3 contains 15 residues. Germline loops: CDR1 KGHSH, CDR2 LQKENI. Trimming took 3 bases from V and 4 from J; bases not matched to a gene: 6.

The chain is built from TRBV19 and TRBJ2-3; D gene ambiguous. This CDR3 is 16 amino acids long. CDR1 is LNHDA, CDR2 SQIVND, per germline (reference sequence). The germline V and J ends were trimmed by 5 bases and 8 bases, with 23 bases remaining between them. CDR3 sequence (DNA): TGTGCCAGTAGTTCCCCGCCGGGCCGAAGCGCTGGTACGCAGTATTTT. Amino acids: CASSSPPGRSAGTQYF.

The chain combines TRBV6-6 with TRBJ2-7; TRBD2 matches 8 bases. The CDR3 is made up of 15 amino acids. The V and J ends lost 5 bases and 7 bases, in that order; junction bases with no gene match: 13. Germline V lookup: CDR1 MNHNY, CDR2 SVGAGI (reference sequence). The CDR3 region is CASSTRGSGMGEQYF. The CDR3, as DNA: TGTGCCAGCAGTACCCGGGGTAGCGGGATGGGGGAGCAGTACTTC.

The chain employs TRBV2 and TRBJ2-3; TRBD2 agrees at 9 bases. V dropped 2 bases and J dropped 0; count of bases not matched to a gene: 0. CDR1 and CDR2 (germline): SNHLY, FYNNEI. CDR3 size: 15 residues. Written as DNA, the CDR3 is TGTGCCAGCAGTGAAACTAGCGGGAGCACAGATACGCAGTATTTT. It yields the protein CASSETSGSTDTQYF.

The V call is TRBV19, the J call TRBJ2-7, with 12 bases that match TRBD2. The CDR3 is 18 residues long. Trimming removed 5 bases from V and 7 bases from J; junction bases left unmatched: 18. The germline V gene has CDR1 LNHDA and CDR2 SQIVND (reference sequence). DNA for the CDR3: TGTGCCAGTAGTTCAAACCCGGAGACTAGCGGGAGACCAAATGAGCAGTACTTC. Its protein is CASSSNPETSGRPNEQYF.

The chain uses TRBV3-1 (or the pseudogene TRBV3-2) and TRBJ1-3; TRBD1 agrees at 8 bases. The CDR3 has 14 residues. The ends lost 3 bases at V and 8 bases at J; junction bases unmatched: 6. CDR1 is LGHDT, CDR2 YNNKEL, per germline (reference sequence). The CDR3 sequence is CASSQDREADTIYF. As DNA, the CDR3 is TGTGCCAGCAGCCAGGACAGGGAAGCGGACACCATATATTTT.

J is TRBJ1-2 and V is TRBV5-6; maybe TRBD1 (5 bases). With 4 bases removed from V and 3 bases from J, the gap between germline ends came to 19 bases. From germline, CDR1 is SGHDT and CDR2 YYEEEE. This CDR3 has 16 residues. The CDR3 DNA reads as TGTGCCAGCAGCCCGCCCTCATTTCGGGGGGACTATGGCTACACCTTC. Its protein is CASSPPSFRGDYGYTF.

This chain joins TRBV5-4 and TRBJ2-3; 13 bases line up with TRBD2. V was clipped by 3 bases and J by 7 bases; unmatched bases: 2. This CDR3 comprises 14 residues. CDR1 is SGHNT, CDR2 YYREEE, per germline (reference sequence). CDR3 sequence reads: CASSSGLAGNTQYF. CDR3 in DNA: TGTGCCAGCAGCTCGGGACTAGCGGGAAATACGCAGTATTTT.

V and J are TRBV7-2 and TRBJ1-6, with D unresolved. Trimming pared 2 bases from V and 0 bases from J, leaving 14 bases between. This CDR3 is 18 amino acids long. Looked up from germline, CDR1 is SGHTA and CDR2 is FQGNSA. CDR3 in DNA: TGTGCCAGCAGCTTATCCCATCCGAGGAGCTCCTATAATTCACCCCTCCACTTT. This gives the protein CASSLSHPRSSYNSPLHF.

V and J are TRBV25-1 and TRBJ1-2; TRBD1 agrees at 10 bases. Losses at the gene ends were 2 bases for V and 8 bases for J; bases not matched to a gene: 8. The CDR3 spans 15 residues. The germline V gene has CDR1 MGHDK and CDR2 SYGVNS. CDR3 coding DNA: TGTGCCAGCAGTGAAACCGGGACAGGGGTGATAGGCTACACCTTC. It codes for CASSETGTGVIGYTF.

J is TRBJ1-1 and V is TRBV29-1, with D perhaps matching TRBD1 (6 bases). Between the trimmed V and J ends, which lost 3 bases and 0 bases, there was a span of 8 bases. The CDR3 runs 13 residues. Per the germline V gene, CDR1 is SQVTM and CDR2 is ANQGSEA. CDR3 residues: CSVEGGLNTEAFF. DNA for the CDR3: TGCAGCGTTGAGGGGGGCCTGAACACTGAAGCTTTCTTT.

This sequence joins TRBV25-1 and TRBJ2-2; 9 bases align to TRBD2. The CDR3 contains 16 residues. Germline trimming cut 3 bases from V and 5 bases from J; bases unmatched to any gene: 7. From germline, CDR1 is MGHDK and CDR2 SYGVNS. The CDR3 loop reads CASSDGLAGLTGELFF. As DNA, the CDR3 is TGTGCCAGCAGTGATGGGCTAGCGGGGCTTACCGGGGAGCTGTTTTTT.

The chain employs TRBV4-3 and TRBJ1-6; D might be TRBD1 (5 bases). The V gene's germline CDR1 is LGHNA and CDR2 YSLEER. This CDR3 has 17 residues. The germline V and J ends were trimmed by 4 bases and 0 bases, with 13 bases remaining between them. The CDR3 sequence: CASSPGGASSYNSPLHF. CDR3 bases: TGCGCCAGCAGCCCGGGCGGGGCGAGCTCCTATAATTCACCCCTCCACTTT.

Points on this clone: The junction differs from germline at one of its ends, possibly a read error. The CDR3 reads CASTEVPQTYKQYF. CDR3 DNA: TGTGCCAGCACCGAAGTACCCCAAACCTACAAGCAGTACTTC. The rearrangement links TRBV5-4 to TRBJ2-7; D gene unclear. The germline V gene has CDR1 SGHNT and CDR2 YYREEE (reference sequence). This CDR3 comprises 14 residues.

This clone was found a few times. The chain has TRBV5-4 and TRBJ2-1; 9 nucleotides line up with TRBD2. Germline CDR1 SGHNT, CDR2 YYREEE (reference sequence). J lost 3 bases, V lost 4 bases, and 8 bases had no gene match. The CDR3 is 16 amino acids. The CDR3 reads CASSTPGAGGYNEQFF. The CDR3, as DNA: TGTGCCAGCAGCACCCCTGGAGCGGGAGGCTACAATGAGCAGTTCTTC.